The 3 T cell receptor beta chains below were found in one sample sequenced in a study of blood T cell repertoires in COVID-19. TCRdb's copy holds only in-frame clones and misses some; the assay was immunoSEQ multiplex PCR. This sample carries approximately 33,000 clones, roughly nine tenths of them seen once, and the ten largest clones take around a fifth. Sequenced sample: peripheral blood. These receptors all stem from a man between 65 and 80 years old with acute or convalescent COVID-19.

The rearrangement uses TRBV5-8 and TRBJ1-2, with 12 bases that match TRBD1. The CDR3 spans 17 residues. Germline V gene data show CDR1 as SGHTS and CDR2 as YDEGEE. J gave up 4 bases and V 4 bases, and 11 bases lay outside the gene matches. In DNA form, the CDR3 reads TGTGCCAGCAGCCGTTCCGGGACAGGGGGCGCGTTCTATGGCTACACCTTC. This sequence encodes CASSRSGTGGAFYGYTF.

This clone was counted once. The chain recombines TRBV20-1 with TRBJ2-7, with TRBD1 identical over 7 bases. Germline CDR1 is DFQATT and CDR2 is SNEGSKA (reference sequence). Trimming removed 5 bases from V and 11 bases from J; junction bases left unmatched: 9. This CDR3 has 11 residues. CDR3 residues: CSACRDSCEYF. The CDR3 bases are TGCAGTGCTTGCCGGGACAGTTGTGAGTACTTC.

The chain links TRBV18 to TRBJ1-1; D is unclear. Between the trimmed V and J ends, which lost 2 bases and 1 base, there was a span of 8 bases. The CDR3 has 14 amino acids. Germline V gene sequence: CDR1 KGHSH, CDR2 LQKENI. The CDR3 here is CASSPGSGNTEAFF. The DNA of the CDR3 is TGTGCCAGCTCACCAGGGTCGGGGAACACTGAAGCTTTCTTT.